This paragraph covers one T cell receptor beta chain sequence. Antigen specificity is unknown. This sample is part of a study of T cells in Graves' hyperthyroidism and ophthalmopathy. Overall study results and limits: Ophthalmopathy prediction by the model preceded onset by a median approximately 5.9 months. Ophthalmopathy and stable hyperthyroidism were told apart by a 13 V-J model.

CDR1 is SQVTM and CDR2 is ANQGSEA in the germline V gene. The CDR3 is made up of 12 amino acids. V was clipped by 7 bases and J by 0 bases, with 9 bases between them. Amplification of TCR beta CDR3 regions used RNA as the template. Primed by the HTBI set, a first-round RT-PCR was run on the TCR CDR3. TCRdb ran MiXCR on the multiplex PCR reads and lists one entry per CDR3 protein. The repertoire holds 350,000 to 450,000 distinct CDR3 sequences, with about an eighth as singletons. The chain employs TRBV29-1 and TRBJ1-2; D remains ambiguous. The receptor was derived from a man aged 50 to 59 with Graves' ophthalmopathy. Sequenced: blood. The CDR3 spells CSAQVANYGYTF. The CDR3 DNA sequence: TGCAGCGCTCAGGTAGCTAACTATGGCTACACCTTC.